The 5 T cell receptor beta chains given below trace back to one sample, sequenced in a study of blood T cell repertoires in COVID-19. Only in-frame clones appear in the TCRdb table, and some are missing; sequencing was by immunoSEQ multiplex PCR. This table holds around 340,000 clones, 86% found once. Specimen: peripheral blood. These receptors were obtained from a woman in her fifties or sixties with COVID-19, enrolled during active disease.

The chain is built from TRBV12-5 and TRBJ2-5; a weak D match, TRBD1 (6 bases). Between the trimmed V and J ends, which lost 6 bases and 3 bases, there was a span of 14 bases. Germline V lookup: CDR1 LGHNT, CDR2 FRNRAP. The CDR3 is 14 amino acids. CDR3 protein: CASGDRRGKETQYF. CDR3 in DNA: TGTGCTAGTGGCGACCGAAGGGGGAAAGAGACCCAGTACTTC.

The count of this clone is one. The chain recombines TRBV4-1 with TRBJ1-1, with a tentative D call TRBD1 (5 bases). This CDR3 has 15 residues. The V end lost 3 bases, the J end lost 2 bases, and 13 bases lay between the germline ends. The germline CDR1 and CDR2 sequences are MGHRA and YSYEKL. The CDR3, as DNA: TGCGCCAGCAGCCATAGGGAACAGGCAAACACTGAAGCTTTCTTT. It encodes CASSHREQANTEAFF.

The chain uses TRBV30 and TRBJ1-2; 9 bases line up with TRBD1. CDR3 length: 11 amino acids. The germline V gene has CDR1 GTSNPN and CDR2 SVGIG (reference sequence). Germline trimming cut 8 bases from V and 4 bases from J; bases unmatched to any gene: 2. The CDR3 nucleotides are TGTGCCGGACAGGGGATCTATGGCTACACCTTC. This gives the protein CAGQGIYGYTF.

V usage is TRBV19 and J usage is TRBJ2-6, with D maybe TRBD1 (5 bases). The CDR3 runs 17 residues. The germline gives CDR1 LNHDA, CDR2 SQIVND (reference sequence). Trimming left V 5 bases short and J 0 bases short, with 14 bases between. The CDR3 region is CASSLRQTGSGANVLTF. The CDR3 DNA follows: TGTGCCAGTAGTCTCCGACAGACCGGCTCTGGGGCCAACGTCCTGACTTTC.

The chain combines TRBV12-5 with TRBJ2-3; TRBD2 agrees at 12 bases. V shed 7 bases and J 0 bases; nucleotides not matched to a gene: 20. CDR1 and CDR2 from the germline V gene are LGHNT and FRNRAP. This CDR3 contains 21 residues. CDR3 residues: CASAFPRLAGGLKTSTDTQYF. CDR3 bases: TGTGCTAGTGCCTTCCCCAGGCTAGCGGGGGGGCTCAAAACTAGCACAGATACGCAGTATTTT.